Below, 22 T cell receptor beta chains from the same sample are listed, as sequenced in a study of blood T cells in healthy people across ages. It was with a sample-barcoded 5' primer and a J-beta primer mix that a second PCR of roughly 7 to 12 cycles was run. TCRdb independently ran MiXCR on the 5' RACE reads; one entry per CDR3 protein. Of about 540,000 distinct CDR3 sequences in the sample, less than 25% were seen once. These same records also appear under a second study, on T cells of mothers and their children.

Sequenced material: blood. The receptors originated from a boy between 10 and 17 years old in good health.

This clonotype was counted only a few times. The gene calls are TRBV4-3 and TRBJ2-5; perhaps TRBD2 as D (6 bases). Trimming stripped 0 bases from V and 8 bases from J, with 10 bases between. The CDR3 length is 13 residues. Germline lookup yields CDR1 LGHNA and CDR2 YSLEER. The CDR3 region has the DNA TGCGCCAGCAGCCAAGATGTGGGAGGAACCCAGTACTTC. This codes for CASSQDVGGTQYF.

This clonotype was seen a few times. The chain carries TRBV20-1 and TRBJ1-1, with D hard to call. The CDR3 sequence is 13 residues long. Germline lookup yields CDR1 DFQATT and CDR2 SNEGSKA (reference sequence). V was trimmed by 4 bases and J by 1 base, leaving 10 bases between them. The CDR3 region is CSATNLRNTEAFF. As DNA, the CDR3 is TGCAGTGCTACCAACCTTCGGAACACTGAAGCTTTCTTT.

This clonotype showed up just a few times. This rearrangement joins TRBV7-8 to TRBJ2-5; 11 bases are a match to TRBD2. The CDR3 extends over 18 amino acids. The J segment lost 1 base and the V segment lost 1 base, leaving 8 bases of the junction unmatched. The germline gives CDR1 SGHVS, CDR2 FQNEAQ. The CDR3 here is CASSLGSIGLAGQETQYF. The CDR3 DNA reads TGTGCCAGCAGCTTAGGGAGCATAGGACTAGCGGGCCAAGAGACCCAGTACTTC.

This clonotype occurred a few times. The V and J genes are TRBV9 and TRBJ2-5, with TRBD2 matching 8 bases. V dropped 2 bases and J dropped 1; count of bases not matched to a gene: 4. Germline values: CDR1 SGDLS, CDR2 YYNGEE. There are 15 residues in the CDR3. This chain's CDR3 is CASSVTGGAQETQYF. The CDR3 nucleotides are TGTGCCAGCAGCGTTACCGGGGGGGCCCAAGAGACCCAGTACTTC.

The chain couples TRBV6-2 or TRBV6-3 to TRBJ1-1; no definite D call. This CDR3 spans 16 amino acids. The V gene's germline CDR1 is MNHEY and CDR2 SVGEGT. V was clipped by 0 bases and J by 0 bases, with 11 bases between them. As DNA, the CDR3 is TGTGCCAGCAGTTACTCGTTGAACAGCTTGAACACTGAAGCTTTCTTT. Its translation: CASSYSLNSLNTEAFF.

As regards this clonotype: The junction does not match germline at one end; this may be a read error. The chain links TRBV30 to TRBJ2-5; 9 nucleotides agree with TRBD2. Germline-derived CDR1 and CDR2 are GTSNPN and SVGIG (reference sequence). CDR3 length equals 11 residues. For the CDR3, the DNA is TGTGCCTGGAGTTCCGGGACTAGCCGCTTCTTC. It codes for CAWSSGTSRFF. Filled out from reference TRBV30 and TRBJ2-5, the complete variable domain reads SQTIHQWPATLVQPVGSPLSLECTVEGTSNPNLYWYRQAAGRGLQLLFYSVGIGQISSEVPQNLSASRPQDRQFILSSKKLLLSDSGFYLCAWSSGTSRFFGPGTRLLVL.

This clonotype was detected a few times. The gene calls are TRBV28 and TRBJ1-5, with D possibly matching TRBD1 (6 bases). The V gene lost 3 bases and the J gene lost 1 base, with 13 bases spanning the gap. The CDR3 sequence is 16 residues long. CDR1 MDHEN and CDR2 SYDVKM come from the germline V gene. This CDR3 is CASSFTGLGSNQPQHF. The CDR3 DNA follows: TGTGCCAGCAGTTTTACAGGGTTGGGAAGCAATCAGCCCCAGCATTTT.

This clonotype was seen a few times. The gene calls are TRBV5-1 and TRBJ2-5; 11 positions match TRBD2. CDR3 length: 16 amino acids. Germline CDR1 reads SGHRS; CDR2 reads YFSETQ. Germline trimming cut 0 bases from V and 9 bases from J; bases unmatched to any gene: 10. The CDR3 is CASSLAGTSGAGAQYF. For the CDR3, the DNA is TGCGCCAGCAGCTTGGCCGGGACTAGCGGCGCAGGGGCCCAGTACTTC. Based on the CDR3 plus reference TRBV5-1 and TRBJ2-5, the full variable domain is KAGVTQTPRYLIKTRGQQVTLSCSPISGHRSVSWYQQTPGQGLQFLFEYFSETQRNKGNFPGRFSGRQFSNSRSEMNVSTLELGDSALYLCASSLAGTSGAGAQYFGPGTRLLVL.

V is TRBV11-2 and J is TRBJ2-1; D call uncertain. CDR1 is SGHAT, CDR2 FQNNGV, per germline. There are 17 residues in the CDR3. Between the trimmed V and J ends, which lost 1 base and 0 bases, there was a span of 13 bases. The DNA for the CDR3 is TGTGCCAGCAGCTTAGGAAGGGTGTCAAGCTCCTACAATGAGCAGTTCTTC. Its protein is CASSLGRVSSSYNEQFF.

The V and J genes are TRBV20-1 and TRBJ1-1, with D unclear. This CDR3 contains 13 residues. V lost 3 bases to trimming and J lost 4 bases, with 12 bases between them. Looked up from germline, CDR1 is DFQATT and CDR2 is SNEGSKA (reference sequence). The CDR3 DNA is TGCAGTGCTAGCAAAGGGTTGGGCACTGAAGCTTTCTTT. This encodes CSASKGLGTEAFF.

This clonotype was counted only a few times. An end of the junction does not agree with germline; a read error may underlie this. This chain connects TRBV30 to TRBJ2-5; 7 bases are a match to TRBD2. The CDR3 is 14 amino acids. Germline V CDR1 and CDR2: GTSNPN, SVGIG (reference sequence). The CDR3 sequence: CACSGAGEEETQYF. In DNA form, the CDR3 reads TGTGCCTGCAGTGGGGCGGGGGAAGAAGAGACCCAGTACTTC.

This clonotype has more than one count but fewer than ten. The J gene is TRBJ2-5, the V gene TRBV27, with a possible D match to TRBD1 (5 bases). Per germline, CDR1 MNHEY and CDR2 SMNVEV (reference sequence). This CDR3 has 16 amino acids. V dropped 5 bases and J dropped 1 base, with 17 bases sitting between them. CDR3 loop: CASSGARAVVQETQYF. CDR3 nucleotide sequence: TGTGCCAGCAGTGGGGCTCGGGCAGTCGTCCAAGAGACCCAGTACTTC.

There are a few counts of this clonotype. CDR3 coding DNA: TGTGCCAGCAGCCGCACCGGGACTACTAGCACAGATACGCAGTATTTT. Amino acids: CASSRTGTTSTDTQYF. The V call is TRBV5-5, the J call TRBJ2-3, with 7 bases aligning to TRBD2. Losses at the gene ends were 4 bases for V and 0 bases for J; bases not matched to a gene: 8. The germline V gene has CDR1 SGHKS and CDR2 YYEKEE (reference sequence). CDR3 length: 16 amino acids.

This clonotype was observed a few times. The CDR3 coding sequence is TGCGCCGCTGACCCCTACGAGCAGTACTTC. Translation: CAADPYEQYF. This sequence joins TRBV5-1 and TRBJ2-7; D unclear. Looked up from germline, CDR1 is SGHRS and CDR2 is YFSETQ. The ends were cut back, 10 bases at V and 2 bases at J, with 7 bases in the middle. The CDR3 loop spans 10 amino acids.

This clonotype was picked up one time. One junction end disagrees with the germline gene, perhaps due to a read error. This sequence joins TRBV5-1 and TRBJ1-6, with D uncertain. The germline CDR1 and CDR2 sequences are SGHRS and YFSETQ. CDR3 length equals 15 residues. DNA for the CDR3: TGCGCCAGCGGCTTGGGAGGCGCTGGGGATTCACCCATCCACTTT. Amino acid sequence: CASGLGGAGDSPIHF.

This clonotype appeared a few times. The chain has TRBV28 and TRBJ2-5, with D perhaps TRBD1 (6 bases). TRBJ2-1 matches the DNA end more closely, so the J call is doubtful. The CDR3 has 12 amino acids. Germline lookup yields CDR1 MDHEN and CDR2 SYDVKM. CDR3 coding DNA: TGTGCCAGCACCCGGAGAGGGGGTGAGCAGTTCTTC. Its protein product is CASTRRGGEQFF.

The V call is TRBV20-1, the J call TRBJ2-7, with TRBD2 as a possible D gene (5 bases). Per the germline V gene, CDR1 is DFQATT and CDR2 is SNEGSKA (reference sequence). Trimming pared 4 bases from V and 5 bases from J, leaving 9 bases between. CDR3 length: 11 amino acids. Here the CDR3 reads CSAKRGNEQYF. DNA for the CDR3: TGCAGTGCTAAGAGAGGGAACGAGCAGTACTTC.

In the case of this clonotype: At one end, the junction sequence differs from germline, possibly due to a read error. This chain links TRBV6-6 with TRBJ1-1, with a tentative D call TRBD1 (6 bases). Per the germline V gene, CDR1 is MNHNY and CDR2 is SVGAGI (reference sequence). CDR3 length: 15 residues. The CDR3 loop reads CASSYSRQGNTEAFF. CDR3 coding DNA: TGTGCCAGCAGTTACTCGAGGCAGGGGAACACTGAAGCCTTCTTT.

This clonotype was found many times. The J gene is TRBJ2-5, the V gene TRBV7-9; TRBD1 is a possible D gene (6 bases). CDR3 length: 13 residues. Per the germline V gene, CDR1 is SEHNR and CDR2 is FQNEAQ (reference sequence). V was trimmed by 5 bases and J by 4 bases, leaving 11 bases between them. CDR3 amino acids: CASSPRGPETQYF. CDR3 in DNA: TGTGCCAGCAGCCCCAGGGGCCCAGAGACCCAGTACTTC.

The V gene is TRBV29-1, the J gene TRBJ2-5, with D perhaps TRBD2 (6 bases). V was pared by 7 bases and J by 1 base, with 19 bases between. The CDR3 has 15 residues. Germline V gives CDR1 SQVTM, CDR2 ANQGSEA. The CDR3 sequence is CSGIDPSSGQETQYF. CDR3 DNA sequence: TGCAGCGGAATTGACCCTAGTAGCGGCCAAGAGACCCAGTACTTC.

In this sample, this clonotype turned up a few times. The V gene is TRBV30, the J gene TRBJ2-2; D gene ambiguous. This CDR3 contains 14 residues. CDR1 is GTSNPN and CDR2 is SVGIG in the germline V gene (reference sequence). Trimming stripped 0 bases from V and 3 bases from J, with 8 bases between. CDR3 bases: TGTGCCTGGAGTGTAGGCGCGGACACCGGGGAGCTGTTTTTT. Translated, it gives CAWSVGADTGELFF.

The chain employs TRBV7-9 and TRBJ2-7, with 7 nucleotides matching TRBD2. This CDR3 spans 15 amino acids. V lost 8 bases and J lost 5; bases outside the gene matches: 15. Germline V gene data show CDR1 as SEHNR and CDR2 as FQNEAQ (reference sequence). CDR3 in DNA: TGTGCCAGCCTAAGAACAGCTAGCGGATCCCACGAGCAGTACTTC. Protein product: CASLRTASGSHEQYF.